What follows are 20 T cell receptor beta chains derived from one specimen sequenced in a study of T cell responses to AZD1222 COVID-19 vaccine. Here immunoSEQ multiplex PCR was the method, and the copy in TCRdb shows in-frame clones only, minus some. The sample comprises about 85,000 clones, roughly 90% of which are singletons, and 7% rests with the top ten. The input for sequencing was peripheral blood, taken on day 0 of AZD1222 vaccination. These receptors were collected from an adult in good health.

This clone occurred a few times. The chain couples TRBV27 to TRBJ2-3, with D perhaps matching TRBD1 (5 bases). The CDR3 loop spans 15 amino acids. Germline V CDR1 and CDR2: MNHEY, SMNVEV (reference sequence). The germline V and J ends were trimmed by 5 bases and 3 bases, with 15 bases remaining between them. The CDR3 here is CASSPRQGQTDTQYF. The CDR3 DNA follows: TGTGCCAGCAGTCCCCGGCAGGGTCAGACAGATACGCAGTATTTT.

The J gene is TRBJ1-2, the V gene TRBV25-1; no definite D call. This CDR3 contains 13 residues. Germline V gene sequence: CDR1 MGHDK, CDR2 SYGVNS. Trimming removed 3 bases at V and 3 bases at J, with 8 bases between. As DNA, the CDR3 is TGTGCCAGCAGTGATCACGCCGACTATGGCTACACCTTC. Its protein is CASSDHADYGYTF.

This chain uses TRBV7-2 with TRBJ1-2; D not resolved. Trimming took 5 bases from V and 4 from J, leaving 14 bases between them. This CDR3 has 14 amino acids. Germline loops: CDR1 SGHTA, CDR2 FQGNSA. The CDR3 spells CASSPLWGGYGYTF. The CDR3, as DNA: TGTGCCAGCAGCCCCCTATGGGGAGGCTATGGCTACACCTTC.

This clone has just a few counts. The gene calls are TRBV6-1 and TRBJ1-1, with D unclear. CDR1 is MNHNS, CDR2 SASEGT, per germline. The V gene lost 1 base and the J gene lost 11 bases, with 11 bases spanning the gap. This CDR3 contains 12 residues. CDR3 region: CASSEVGGTAFF. The CDR3 DNA sequence: TGTGCCAGCAGTGAAGTGGGCGGTACGGCTTTCTTT.

The genes are TRBV2 and TRBJ1-4; no reliable D call. The CDR3 is 13 residues long. Between the trimmed V and J ends, which lost 10 bases and 6 bases, there was a span of 15 bases. Per the germline V gene, CDR1 is SNHLY and CDR2 is FYNNEI. Written as DNA, the CDR3 is TGTGCCACCGGAGGAGGGTTGGATGAAAAACTGTTTTTT. This sequence encodes CATGGGLDEKLFF.

The J gene is TRBJ1-5, the V gene TRBV5-6, with no clear D. With 2 bases removed from V and 1 base from J, the gap between germline ends came to 7 bases. The germline CDR1 and CDR2 sequences are SGHDT and YYEEEE. This CDR3 has 14 amino acids. The CDR3 region is CASSFFLSNQPQHF. The CDR3 nucleotides are TGTGCCAGCAGCTTTTTTCTGAGCAATCAGCCCCAGCATTTT.

This clone was found once. The chain uses TRBV6-5 and TRBJ2-2; D possibly corresponds to TRBD1 (6 bases). V lost 0 bases, J lost 1 base, and 9 bases lay in between. CDR3 size: 16 residues. CDR1 is MNHEY, CDR2 SVGAGI, per germline. The CDR3 DNA reads TGTGCCAGCAGTTACTCTTACAGGGAGAACACCGGGGAGCTGTTTTTT. This sequence encodes CASSYSYRENTGELFF.

The genes are TRBV28 and TRBJ1-4; weak D call: TRBD1 (5 bases). The CDR3 is 15 residues long. V was pared by 6 bases and J by 6 bases, with 17 bases between. Per germline, CDR1 MDHEN and CDR2 SYDVKM. CDR3 sequence: CASRTGGPVDEKLFF. DNA of the CDR3: TGTGCCAGCAGAACGGGGGGTCCGGTTGATGAAAAACTGTTTTTT.

The CDR3 spells CASSASGLAVSITDTQYF. CDR3 in DNA: TGTGCCAGCAGCGCCTCGGGACTAGCGGTTTCTATCACAGATACGCAGTATTTT. The genes are TRBV9 and TRBJ2-3; TRBD2 matches at 11 bases. The CDR3 is made up of 18 amino acids. Germline V CDR1 and CDR2: SGDLS, YYNGEE. Trimming took 3 bases from V and 2 from J; bases not matched to a gene: 11. Looking up the rest from reference TRBV9 and TRBJ2-3 gives the full variable domain: DSGVTQTPKHLITATGQRVTLRCSPRSGDLSVYWYQQSLDQGLQFLIQYYNGEERAKGNILERFSAQQFPDLHSELNLSSLELGDSALYFCASSASGLAVSITDTQYFGPGTRLTVL.

The chain has TRBV4-3 and TRBJ2-5, with 10 positions matching TRBD1. Germline CDR1 LGHNA, CDR2 YSLEER. V trimming: 1 base; J trimming: 4 bases; junction bases outside the gene matches: 3. CDR3 size: 15 residues. CDR3 in amino acids: CASSQGDRGRETQYF. The CDR3 DNA reads as TGCGCCAGCAGCCAAGGGGACAGGGGTAGAGAGACCCAGTACTTC.

The gene calls are TRBV7-2 and TRBJ1-1; 12 bases map to TRBD1. Germline CDR1 is SGHTA and CDR2 is FQGNSA. V gave up 4 bases and J gave up 5 bases; unmatched junction bases: 5. The CDR3 is made up of 15 amino acids. DNA of the CDR3: TGTGCCAGCAGCTCGGGACAGGGGGCCGTAACTGAAGCTTTCTTT. Its protein product is CASSSGQGAVTEAFF.

The rearrangement uses TRBV16 and TRBJ1-2; no reliable D call. CDR1 KGHSY and CDR2 FQNENV come from the germline V gene. Trimming pared 3 bases from V and 1 base from J, leaving 6 bases between. The CDR3 length is 13 residues. The CDR3 region is CASSQDYNYGYTF. The CDR3 DNA sequence: TGTGCCAGCAGCCAGGACTATAACTATGGCTACACCTTC.

The chain is built from TRBV10-3 and TRBJ1-2; a possible D gene is TRBD1 (6 bases). In germline, CDR1 is ENHRY, CDR2 SYGVKD. V shed 11 bases and J shed 5 bases, with 21 bases lying between them. The CDR3 is 14 amino acids. For the CDR3, the DNA is TGTGCCGGAATTGAACTTGCAGGGGCTTATGGCTACACCTTC. Protein product: CAGIELAGAYGYTF.

V gene TRBV6-4 combines with J gene TRBJ1-5; D not resolved. V lost 6 bases and J lost 0, with 18 bases in between. The CDR3 is 17 residues long. Looked up from germline, CDR1 is MRHNA and CDR2 is SNTAGT. The DNA for the CDR3 is TGTGCCAGCAGCTCCGGGCCACAAGTATTTAGCAATCAGCCCCAGCATTTT. Protein product: CASSSGPQVFSNQPQHF.

The chain has TRBV12-3 or TRBV12-4 and TRBJ2-5; D call uncertain. Trimming cost V 6 bases and J 0 bases, with 5 bases left between them. CDR3 length: 12 amino acids. The CDR3 region is CASSTNQETQYF. The CDR3 DNA reads as TGTGCCAGCAGCACAAACCAAGAGACCCAGTACTTC.

The chain links TRBV5-1 to TRBJ1-1; tentative D call: TRBD1 (5 bases). Trimming pared 0 bases from V and 4 bases from J, leaving 16 bases between. Germline CDR1 reads SGHRS; CDR2 reads YFSETQ. CDR3 size: 16 residues. The DNA for the CDR3 is TGCGCCAGCAGCTTGGACAGGACAACGGGGGGCACTGAAGCTTTCTTT. Translating it yields CASSLDRTTGGTEAFF. Combining the CDR3 with reference TRBV5-1 and TRBJ1-1 gives the whole variable domain KAGVTQTPRYLIKTRGQQVTLSCSPISGHRSVSWYQQTPGQGLQFLFEYFSETQRNKGNFPGRFSGRQFSNSRSEMNVSTLELGDSALYLCASSLDRTTGGTEAFFGQGTRLTVV.

This rearrangement joins TRBV6-5 to TRBJ1-5; unclear D gene. V lost 5 bases and J lost 0, with 11 bases in between. CDR1 and CDR2 from the germline V gene are MNHEY and SVGAGI. The CDR3 has 15 amino acids. The CDR3 DNA sequence: TGTGCCAGCAGTCCCTCCTCCGGTAGCAATCAGCCCCAGCATTTT. The encoded protein is CASSPSSGSNQPQHF.

With regard to this clone: A junction boundary mismatches the germline segment, possibly from a read error. This rearrangement joins TRBV28 to TRBJ1-4; D unclear. Germline V gene data show CDR1 as MDHEN and CDR2 as SYDVKM. The CDR3 totals 12 residues. CDR3 amino acids: CASSLWDEKLFF. The DNA of the CDR3 is TGTGCCAGCAGTCTATGGGATGAAAAACTGTTTTTT.

This sequence joins TRBV11-2 and TRBJ2-1; tentative D call: TRBD1 (6 bases). Germline-derived CDR1 and CDR2 are SGHAT and FQNNGV. Trimming shortened V by 5 bases and J by 7 bases, and 21 bases separated the two germline ends. There are 16 residues in the CDR3. CDR3 amino acids: CASSLPSWDTHNEQFF. DNA of the CDR3: TGTGCCAGCAGCCTCCCTAGCTGGGACACACATAATGAGCAGTTCTTC. Combining the CDR3 with reference TRBV11-2 and TRBJ2-1 gives the whole variable domain EAGVAQSPRYKIIEKRQSVAFWCNPISGHATLYWYQQILGQGPKLLIQFQNNGVVDDSQLPKDRFSAERLKGVDSTLKIQPAKLEDSAVYLCASSLPSWDTHNEQFFGPGTRLTVL.

The gene calls are TRBV7-9 and TRBJ1-6, with 12 bases identical to TRBD1. The CDR3 has 17 amino acids. With 6 bases clipped from V and 10 bases from J, the junction kept 13 bases outside the gene matches. The germline CDR1 and CDR2 sequences are SEHNR and FQNEAQ (reference sequence). This CDR3 reads CASRFTGDRGRGSPLHF. The CDR3, as DNA: TGTGCCAGCAGGTTCACCGGGGACAGGGGGCGCGGGTCACCCCTCCACTTT.